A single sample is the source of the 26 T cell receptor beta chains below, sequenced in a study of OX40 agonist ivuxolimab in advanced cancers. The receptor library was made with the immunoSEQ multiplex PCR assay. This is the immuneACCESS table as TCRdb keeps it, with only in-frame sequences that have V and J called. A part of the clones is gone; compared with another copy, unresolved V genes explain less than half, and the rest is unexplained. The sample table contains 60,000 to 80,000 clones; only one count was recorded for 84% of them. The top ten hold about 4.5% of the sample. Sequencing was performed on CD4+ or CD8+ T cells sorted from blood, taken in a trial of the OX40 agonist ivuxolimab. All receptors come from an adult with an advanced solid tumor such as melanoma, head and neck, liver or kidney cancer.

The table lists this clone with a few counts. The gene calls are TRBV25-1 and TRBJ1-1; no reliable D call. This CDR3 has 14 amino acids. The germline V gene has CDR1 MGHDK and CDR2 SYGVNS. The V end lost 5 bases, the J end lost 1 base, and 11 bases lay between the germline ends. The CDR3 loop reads CASSPVQRNTEAFF. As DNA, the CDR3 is TGTGCCAGCAGTCCGGTACAGAGGAACACTGAAGCTTTCTTT.

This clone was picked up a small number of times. CDR3 sequence reads: CATSTLTSFGNTIYF. The CDR3 DNA reads TGTGCCACCAGCACCCTGACAAGTTTTGGAAACACCATATATTTT. The V and J genes are TRBV15 and TRBJ1-3; D is uncertain. The V gene's germline CDR1 is LNHNV and CDR2 YYDKDF (reference sequence). The CDR3 is 15 residues long. V was clipped by 4 bases and J by 3 bases, with 13 bases between them. Variable domain in full (rest from reference TRBV15 and TRBJ1-3): DAMVIQNPRYQVTQFGKPVTLSCSQTLNHNVMYWYQQKSSQAPKLLFHYYDKDFNNEADTPDNFQSRRPNTSFCFLDIRSPGLGDTAMYLCATSTLTSFGNTIYFGEGSWLTVV.

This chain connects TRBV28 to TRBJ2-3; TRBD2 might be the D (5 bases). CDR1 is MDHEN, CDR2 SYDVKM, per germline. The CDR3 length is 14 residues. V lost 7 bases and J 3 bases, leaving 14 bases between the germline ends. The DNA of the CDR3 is TGTGCCAGCAAGGCGGATAGGAGGACAGATACGCAGTATTTT. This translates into CASKADRRTDTQYF.

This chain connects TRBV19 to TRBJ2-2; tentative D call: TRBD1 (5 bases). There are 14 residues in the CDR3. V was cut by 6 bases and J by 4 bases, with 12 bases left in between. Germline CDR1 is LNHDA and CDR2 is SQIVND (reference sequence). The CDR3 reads CASSKNRFTGELFF. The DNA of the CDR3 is TGTGCCAGTAGCAAAAACAGGTTCACCGGGGAGCTGTTTTTT.

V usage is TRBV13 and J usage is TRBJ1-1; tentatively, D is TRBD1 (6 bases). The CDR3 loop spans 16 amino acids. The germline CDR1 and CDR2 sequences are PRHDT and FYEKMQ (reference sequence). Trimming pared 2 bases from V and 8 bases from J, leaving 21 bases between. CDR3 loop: CASSLSVGGEAAEAFF. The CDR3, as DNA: TGTGCCAGCAGCTTAAGCGTAGGGGGAGAGGCAGCCGAAGCTTTCTTT.

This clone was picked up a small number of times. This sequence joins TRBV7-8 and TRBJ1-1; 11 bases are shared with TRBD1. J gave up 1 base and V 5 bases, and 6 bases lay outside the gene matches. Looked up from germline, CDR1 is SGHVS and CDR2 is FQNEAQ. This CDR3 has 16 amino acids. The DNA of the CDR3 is TGTGCCAGCAGCGGAAGGGACAGGGGGTCGAACACTGAAGCTTTCTTT. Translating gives CASSGRDRGSNTEAFF.

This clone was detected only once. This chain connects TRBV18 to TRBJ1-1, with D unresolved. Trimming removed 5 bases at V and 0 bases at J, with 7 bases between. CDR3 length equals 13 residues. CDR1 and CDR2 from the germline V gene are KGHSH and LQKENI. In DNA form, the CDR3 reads TGTGCCAGCTCAATTGGTCTGAACACTGAAGCTTTCTTT. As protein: CASSIGLNTEAFF.

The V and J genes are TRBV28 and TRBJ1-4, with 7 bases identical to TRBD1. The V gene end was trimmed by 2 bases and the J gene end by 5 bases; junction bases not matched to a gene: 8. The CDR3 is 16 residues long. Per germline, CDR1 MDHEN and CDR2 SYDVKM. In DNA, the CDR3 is TGTGCCAGCAGTTTAAATGGACAGGAAGTAAATGAAAAACTGTTTTTT. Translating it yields CASSLNGQEVNEKLFF. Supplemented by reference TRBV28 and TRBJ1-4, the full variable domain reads DVKVTQSSRYLVKRTGEKVFLECVQDMDHENMFWYRQDPGLGLRLIYFSYDVKMKEKGDIPEGYSVSREKKERFSLILESASTNQTSMYLCASSLNGQEVNEKLFFGSGTQLSVL.

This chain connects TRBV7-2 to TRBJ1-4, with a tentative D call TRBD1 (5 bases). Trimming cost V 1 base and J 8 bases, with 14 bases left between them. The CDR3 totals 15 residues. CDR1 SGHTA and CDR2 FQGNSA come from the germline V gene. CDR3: CASSLVGAASEKLFF. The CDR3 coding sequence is TGTGCCAGCAGCTTAGTAGGGGCCGCTTCGGAAAAACTGTTTTTT.

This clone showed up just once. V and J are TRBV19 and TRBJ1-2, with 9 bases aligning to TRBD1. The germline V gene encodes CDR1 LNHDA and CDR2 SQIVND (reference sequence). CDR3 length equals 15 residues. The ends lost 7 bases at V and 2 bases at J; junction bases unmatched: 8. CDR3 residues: CASIPGQGSNYGYTF. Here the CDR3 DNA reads TGTGCCAGTATTCCGGGACAGGGCTCCAACTATGGCTACACCTTC. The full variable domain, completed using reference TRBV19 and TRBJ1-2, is DGGITQSPKYLFRKEGQNVTLSCEQNLNHDAMYWYRQDPGQGLRLIYYSQIVNDFQKGDIAEGYSVSREKKESFPLTVTSAQKNPTAFYLCASIPGQGSNYGYTFGSGTRLTVV.

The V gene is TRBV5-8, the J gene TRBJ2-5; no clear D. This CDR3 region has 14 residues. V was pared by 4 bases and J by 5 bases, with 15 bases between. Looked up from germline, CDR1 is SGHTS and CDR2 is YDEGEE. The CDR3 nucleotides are TGTGCCAGCAGCCCCCGTGGCCTATTGGAGACCCAGTACTTC. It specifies CASSPRGLLETQYF.

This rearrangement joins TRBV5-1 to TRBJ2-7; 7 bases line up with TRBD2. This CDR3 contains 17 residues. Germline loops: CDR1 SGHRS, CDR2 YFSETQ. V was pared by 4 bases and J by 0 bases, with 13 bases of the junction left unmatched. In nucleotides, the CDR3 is TGCGCCAGCAGCCCCCGGGGGGTAGGAGAGGACTCCTACGAGCAGTACTTC. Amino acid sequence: CASSPRGVGEDSYEQYF. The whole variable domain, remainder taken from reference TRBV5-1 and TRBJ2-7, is KAGVTQTPRYLIKTRGQQVTLSCSPISGHRSVSWYQQTPGQGLQFLFEYFSETQRNKGNFPGRFSGRQFSNSRSEMNVSTLELGDSALYLCASSPRGVGEDSYEQYFGPGTRLTVT.

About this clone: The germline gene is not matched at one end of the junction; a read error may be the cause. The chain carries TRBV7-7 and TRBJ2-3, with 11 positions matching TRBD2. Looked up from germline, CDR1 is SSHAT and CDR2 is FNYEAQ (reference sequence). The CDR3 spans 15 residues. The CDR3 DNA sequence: TGTGCTAGCAGCTTACTAGCGGGGGGCACAGATACGCAGTATTTT. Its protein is CASSLLAGGTDTQYF.

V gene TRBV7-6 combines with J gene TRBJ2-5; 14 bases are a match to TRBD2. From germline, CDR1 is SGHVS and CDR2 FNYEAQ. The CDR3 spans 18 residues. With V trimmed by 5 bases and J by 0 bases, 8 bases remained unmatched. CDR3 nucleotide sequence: TGTGCCAGCAGCCCCAGACTAGCGGGGGGGTCGTACCAAGAGACCCAGTACTTC. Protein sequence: CASSPRLAGGSYQETQYF.

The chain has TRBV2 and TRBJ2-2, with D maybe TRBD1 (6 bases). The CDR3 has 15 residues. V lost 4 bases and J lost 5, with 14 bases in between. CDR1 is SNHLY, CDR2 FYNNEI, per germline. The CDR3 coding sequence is TGTGCCAGCAGTGCGGTGGGGACACAGACCGGGGAGCTGTTTTTT. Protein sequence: CASSAVGTQTGELFF.

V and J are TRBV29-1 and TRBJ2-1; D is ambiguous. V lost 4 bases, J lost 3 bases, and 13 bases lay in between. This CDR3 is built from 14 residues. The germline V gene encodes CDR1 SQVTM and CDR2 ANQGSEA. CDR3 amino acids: CSVGLRMDYNEQFF. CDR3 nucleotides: TGCAGCGTTGGTCTTAGAATGGACTACAATGAGCAGTTCTTC.

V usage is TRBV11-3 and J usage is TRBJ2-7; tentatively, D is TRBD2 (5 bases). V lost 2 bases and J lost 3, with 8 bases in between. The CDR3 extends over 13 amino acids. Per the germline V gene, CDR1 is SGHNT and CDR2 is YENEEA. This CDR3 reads CASSLHRDYEQYF. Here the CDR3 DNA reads TGTGCCAGCAGCTTACACCGGGACTACGAGCAGTACTTC.

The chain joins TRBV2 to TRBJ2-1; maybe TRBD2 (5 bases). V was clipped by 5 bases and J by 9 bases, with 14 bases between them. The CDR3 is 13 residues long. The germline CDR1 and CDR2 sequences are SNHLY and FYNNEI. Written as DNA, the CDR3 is TGTGCCAGCAGTCAAACTAGTAACGGTGAGCAGTTCTTC. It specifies CASSQTSNGEQFF. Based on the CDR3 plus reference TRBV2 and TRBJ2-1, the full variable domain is EPEVTQTPSHQVTQMGQEVILRCVPISNHLYFYWYRQILGQKVEFLVSFYNNEISEKSEIFDDQFSVERPDGSNFTLKIRSTKLEDSAMYFCASSQTSNGEQFFGPGTRLTVL.

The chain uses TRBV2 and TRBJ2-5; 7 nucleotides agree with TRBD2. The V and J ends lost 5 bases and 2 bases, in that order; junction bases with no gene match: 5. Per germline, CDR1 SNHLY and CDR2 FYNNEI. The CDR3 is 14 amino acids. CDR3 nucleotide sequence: TGTGCCAGCAGTCCCAGCGGGAATCAAGAGACCCAGTACTTC. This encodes CASSPSGNQETQYF.

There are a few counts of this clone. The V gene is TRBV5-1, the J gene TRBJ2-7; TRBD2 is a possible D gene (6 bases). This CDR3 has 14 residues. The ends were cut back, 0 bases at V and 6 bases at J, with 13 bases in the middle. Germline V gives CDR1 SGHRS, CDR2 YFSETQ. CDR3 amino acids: CASSLDGGLGEQYF. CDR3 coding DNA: TGCGCCAGCAGCTTGGATGGAGGGTTGGGCGAGCAGTACTTC.

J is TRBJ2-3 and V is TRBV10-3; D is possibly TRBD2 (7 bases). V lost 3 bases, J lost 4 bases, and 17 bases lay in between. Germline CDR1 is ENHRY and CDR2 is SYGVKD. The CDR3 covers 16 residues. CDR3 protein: CAISDRTGGGSDTQYF. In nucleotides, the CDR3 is TGTGCCATCAGTGACCGGACGGGGGGCGGGTCAGATACGCAGTATTTT.

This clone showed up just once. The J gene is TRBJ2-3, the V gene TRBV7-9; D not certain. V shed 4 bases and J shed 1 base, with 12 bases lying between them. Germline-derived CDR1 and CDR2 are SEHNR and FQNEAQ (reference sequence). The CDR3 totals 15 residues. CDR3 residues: CASSSVTWRTDTQYF. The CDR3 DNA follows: TGTGCCAGCAGCTCAGTAACATGGCGCACAGATACGCAGTATTTT.

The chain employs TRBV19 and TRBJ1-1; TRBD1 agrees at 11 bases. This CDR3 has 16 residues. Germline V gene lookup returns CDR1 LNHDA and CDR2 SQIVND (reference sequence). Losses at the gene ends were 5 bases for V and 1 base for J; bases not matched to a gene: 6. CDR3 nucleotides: TGTGCCAGTAGTTCGGACAGGGGGCGAAGGAACACTGAAGCTTTCTTT. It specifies CASSSDRGRRNTEAFF.

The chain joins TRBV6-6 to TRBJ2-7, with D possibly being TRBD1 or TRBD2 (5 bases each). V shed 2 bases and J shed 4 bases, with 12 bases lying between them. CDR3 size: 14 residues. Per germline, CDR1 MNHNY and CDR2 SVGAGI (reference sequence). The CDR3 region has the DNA TGTGCCAGCAGTTACCCCGGGACGGAATACGAGCAGTACTTC. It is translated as CASSYPGTEYEQYF.

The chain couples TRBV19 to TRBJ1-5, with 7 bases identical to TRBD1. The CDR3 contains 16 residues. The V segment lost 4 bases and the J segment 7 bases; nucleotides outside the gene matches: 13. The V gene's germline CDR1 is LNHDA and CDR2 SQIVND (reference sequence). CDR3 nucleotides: TGTGCCAGTAGTACCCCAGAAAAGGGGGCAAGCCAGCCCCAGCATTTT. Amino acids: CASSTPEKGASQPQHF.

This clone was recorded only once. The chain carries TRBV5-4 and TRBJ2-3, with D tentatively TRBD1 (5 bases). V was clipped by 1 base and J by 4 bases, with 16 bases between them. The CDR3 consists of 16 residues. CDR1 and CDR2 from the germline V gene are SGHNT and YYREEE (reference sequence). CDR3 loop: CASSLPGRLGPDTQYF. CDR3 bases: TGTGCCAGCAGCTTGCCAGGGCGCTTGGGCCCAGATACGCAGTATTTT.